This T cell receptor (beta chain) stems from a study of blood T cell repertoires in COVID-19. Study details: Collection of acute and convalescent COVID-19 samples took place in the United States, Italy and Spain. In each case, the material was cDNA or gDNA derived from T cells, B-cell-depleted T cells, or PBMCs.

Original methodology: Reference gene primer amplification gave nucleated cell count estimates. Clones were sequenced by immunoSEQ multiplex PCR, and TCRdb holds only the in-frame ones, with some missing. V and J calls and clone size follow that table, whereas D and trimming were derived from the DNA. The repertoire holds 120,000 to 150,000 clones, with about 87% as singletons. J gave up 7 bases and V 3 bases, and 12 bases lay outside the gene matches. The V gene's germline CDR1 is SGHKS and CDR2 YYEKEE (reference sequence). CDR3 size: 16 residues. Sequenced input: peripheral blood. The gene calls are TRBV5-5 and TRBJ2-3; 9 nucleotides agree with TRBD2. The clonotype comes from a man between 50 and 59 years old who had recovered from COVID-19. The CDR3 DNA is TGTGCCAGCAGCTCCGGATTAGCGGGGGTCATGAATACGCAGTATTTT. Translating it yields CASSSGLAGVMNTQYF.